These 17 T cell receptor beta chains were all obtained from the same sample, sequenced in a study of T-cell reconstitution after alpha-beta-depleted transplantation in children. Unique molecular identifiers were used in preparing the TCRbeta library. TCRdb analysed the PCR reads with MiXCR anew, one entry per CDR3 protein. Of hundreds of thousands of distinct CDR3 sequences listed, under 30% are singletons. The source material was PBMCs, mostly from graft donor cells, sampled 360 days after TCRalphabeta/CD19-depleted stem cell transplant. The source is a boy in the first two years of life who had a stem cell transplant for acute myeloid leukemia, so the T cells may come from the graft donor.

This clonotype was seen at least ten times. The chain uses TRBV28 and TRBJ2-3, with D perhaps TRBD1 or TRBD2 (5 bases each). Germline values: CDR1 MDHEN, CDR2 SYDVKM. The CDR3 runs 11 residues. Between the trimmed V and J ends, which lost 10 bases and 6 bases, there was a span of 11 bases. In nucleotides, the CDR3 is TGTGCCACCTGGGACCCGGATACGCAGTATTTT. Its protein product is CATWDPDTQYF.

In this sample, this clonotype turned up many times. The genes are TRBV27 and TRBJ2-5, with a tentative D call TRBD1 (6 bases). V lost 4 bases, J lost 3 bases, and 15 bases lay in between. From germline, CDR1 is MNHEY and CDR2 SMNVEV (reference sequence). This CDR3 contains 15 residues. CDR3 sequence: CASSSPRQGKETQYF. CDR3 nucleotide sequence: TGTGCCAGCAGTTCCCCCCGGCAGGGGAAAGAGACCCAGTACTTC.

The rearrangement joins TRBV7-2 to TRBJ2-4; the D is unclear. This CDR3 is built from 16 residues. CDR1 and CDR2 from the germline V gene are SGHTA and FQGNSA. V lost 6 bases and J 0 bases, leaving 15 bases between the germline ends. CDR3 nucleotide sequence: TGTGCCAGCAGACTGGCTGGAGCAAAAGCCAAAAACATTCAGTACTTC. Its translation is CASRLAGAKAKNIQYF.

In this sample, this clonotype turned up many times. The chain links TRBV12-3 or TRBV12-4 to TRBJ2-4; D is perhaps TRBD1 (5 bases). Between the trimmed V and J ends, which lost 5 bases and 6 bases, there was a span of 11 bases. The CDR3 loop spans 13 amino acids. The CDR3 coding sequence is TGTGCCAGCAGTCGGTACAGGAGAAACATTCAGTACTTC. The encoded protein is CASSRYRRNIQYF.

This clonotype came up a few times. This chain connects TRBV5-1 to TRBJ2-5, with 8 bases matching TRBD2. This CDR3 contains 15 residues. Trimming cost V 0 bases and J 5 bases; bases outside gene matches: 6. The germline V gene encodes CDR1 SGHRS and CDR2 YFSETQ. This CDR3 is CASSLVAGKLETQYF. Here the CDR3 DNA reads TGCGCCAGCAGCTTGGTAGCGGGGAAGTTGGAGACCCAGTACTTC.

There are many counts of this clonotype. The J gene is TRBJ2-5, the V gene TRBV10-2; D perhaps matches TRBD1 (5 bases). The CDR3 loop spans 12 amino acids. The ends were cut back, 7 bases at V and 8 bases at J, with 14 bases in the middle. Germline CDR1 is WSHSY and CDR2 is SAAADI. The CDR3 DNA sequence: TGCGCCAGCACGGCAGGCAGGGCCACCCAGTACTTC. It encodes CASTAGRATQYF.

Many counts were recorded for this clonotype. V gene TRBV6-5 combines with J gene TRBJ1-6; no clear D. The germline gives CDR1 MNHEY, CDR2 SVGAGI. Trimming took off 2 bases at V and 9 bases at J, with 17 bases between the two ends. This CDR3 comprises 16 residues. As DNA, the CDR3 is TGTGCCAGCAGTTACAGTATAGAGGGATTGCGTTCACCCCTCCACTTT. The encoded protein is CASSYSIEGLRSPLHF.

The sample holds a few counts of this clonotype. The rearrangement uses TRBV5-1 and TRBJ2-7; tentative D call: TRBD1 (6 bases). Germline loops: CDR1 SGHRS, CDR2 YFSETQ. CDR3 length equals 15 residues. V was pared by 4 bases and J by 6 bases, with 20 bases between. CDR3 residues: CASSPTQGNMREQYF. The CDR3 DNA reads TGCGCCAGCAGCCCTACACAGGGAAATATGCGCGAGCAGTACTTC.

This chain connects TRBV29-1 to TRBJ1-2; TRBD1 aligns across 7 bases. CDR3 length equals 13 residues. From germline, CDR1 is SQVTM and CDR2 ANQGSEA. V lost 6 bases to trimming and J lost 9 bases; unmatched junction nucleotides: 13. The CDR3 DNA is TGCAGCGTCGTTCGACAGGGACCGGAAAGCTACACCTTC. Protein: CSVVRQGPESYTF.

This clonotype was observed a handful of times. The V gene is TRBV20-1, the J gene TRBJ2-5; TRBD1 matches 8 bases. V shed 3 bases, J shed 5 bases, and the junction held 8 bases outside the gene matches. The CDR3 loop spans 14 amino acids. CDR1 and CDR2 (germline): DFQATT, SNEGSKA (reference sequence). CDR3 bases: TGCAGTGCTAGGCATTCGGCAGGGGGCGAGACCCAGTACTTC. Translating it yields CSARHSAGGETQYF.

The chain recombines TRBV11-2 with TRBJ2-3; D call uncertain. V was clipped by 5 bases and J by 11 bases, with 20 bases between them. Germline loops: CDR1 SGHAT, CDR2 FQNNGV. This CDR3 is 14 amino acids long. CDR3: CASSPLQKKLWQYF. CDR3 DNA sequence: TGTGCCAGCAGCCCGCTCCAGAAAAAGTTATGGCAGTATTTT.

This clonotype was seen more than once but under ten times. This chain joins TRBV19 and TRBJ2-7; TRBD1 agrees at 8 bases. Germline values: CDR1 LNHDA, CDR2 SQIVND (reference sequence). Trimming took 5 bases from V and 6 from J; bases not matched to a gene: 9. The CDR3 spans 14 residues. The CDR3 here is CASSVTGTGSEQYV. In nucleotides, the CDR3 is TGTGCCAGTAGTGTTACCGGGACAGGATCCGAGCAGTACGTC.

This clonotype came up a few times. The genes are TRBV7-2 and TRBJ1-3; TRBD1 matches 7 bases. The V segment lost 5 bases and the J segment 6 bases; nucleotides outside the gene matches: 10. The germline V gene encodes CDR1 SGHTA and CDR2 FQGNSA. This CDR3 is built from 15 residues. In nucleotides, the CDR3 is TGTGCCAGCAGCAAATCCCCAGGGGGGCCAAACACCATATATTTT. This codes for CASSKSPGGPNTIYF.

CDR3 residues: CASSPGGGGKNIQYF. CDR3 DNA: TGCGCCAGCAGCCCCGGCGGAGGAGGAAAAAACATTCAGTACTTC. The gene calls are TRBV5-1 and TRBJ2-4, with D tentatively TRBD2 (5 bases). The CDR3 runs 15 residues. Trimming took off 4 bases at V and 4 bases at J, with 15 bases between the two ends. Germline values: CDR1 SGHRS, CDR2 YFSETQ. Full variable domain (missing parts from reference TRBV5-1 and TRBJ2-4): KAGVTQTPRYLIKTRGQQVTLSCSPISGHRSVSWYQQTPGQGLQFLFEYFSETQRNKGNFPGRFSGRQFSNSRSEMNVSTLELGDSALYLCASSPGGGGKNIQYFGAGTRLSVL.

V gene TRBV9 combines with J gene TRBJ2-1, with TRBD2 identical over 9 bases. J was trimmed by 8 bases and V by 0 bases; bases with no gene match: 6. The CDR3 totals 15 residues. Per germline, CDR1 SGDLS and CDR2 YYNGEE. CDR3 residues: CASSVGGGAGDEQFF. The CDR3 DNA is TGTGCCAGCAGCGTAGGCGGGGGGGCAGGGGATGAGCAGTTCTTC.

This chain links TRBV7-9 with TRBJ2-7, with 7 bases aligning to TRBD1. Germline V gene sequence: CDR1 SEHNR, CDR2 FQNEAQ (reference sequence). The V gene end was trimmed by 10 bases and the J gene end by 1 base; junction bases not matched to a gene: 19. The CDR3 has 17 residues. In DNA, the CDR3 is TGTGCCACCGCCCCCGGGACAGCGCCTAGATTATCCTACGAGCAGTACGTC. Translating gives CATAPGTAPRLSYEQYV.

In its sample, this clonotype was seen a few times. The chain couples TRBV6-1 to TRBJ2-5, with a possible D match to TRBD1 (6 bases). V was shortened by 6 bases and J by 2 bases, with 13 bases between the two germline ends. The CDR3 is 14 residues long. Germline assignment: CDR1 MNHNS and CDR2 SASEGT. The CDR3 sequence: CASSGTHPQETQYF. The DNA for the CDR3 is TGTGCCAGCAGCGGGACACACCCTCAAGAGACCCAGTACTTC.